This TCR beta chain was observed in a study of blood T cell repertoires in COVID-19. For the study at large: Whether acute or convalescent, the COVID-19 samples came from the United States, Italy and Spain.

CDR1 is SGDLS and CDR2 is YYNGEE in the germline V gene. The CDR3 is 14 amino acids. With 4 bases removed from V and 0 bases from J, the gap between germline ends came to 10 bases. Original analysis: Amplified reference gene primers provided the basis for estimating nucleated cell counts. Assay: immunoSEQ multiplex PCR; the TCRdb copy retains only in-frame clones and omits some. The V and J calls and the clone size are those of that table, but D and trimming were determined from the DNA. The table has 60,000 to 85,000 clones, approximately 83% seen once. The clonotype was recovered from an elderly man with acute or convalescent COVID-19. The chain couples TRBV9 to TRBJ1-2; D is perhaps TRBD1 (6 bases). Material for sequencing was peripheral blood. The CDR3 region has the DNA TGTGCCAGCAGCCGGGACATTGCTAACTATGGCTACACCTTC. Amino acids: CASSRDIANYGYTF.